One and the same sample provided the 5 T cell receptor beta chains below, sequenced in a study of Ad26.COV2.S vaccination and SARS-CoV-2 variants. Generated by immunoSEQ multiplex PCR, the TCRdb table keeps only in-frame clones and is missing some. The table has about 350,000 clones, about 90% seen once. Sequencing used peripheral blood, obtained after recovery from COVID-19. Every receptor here comes from a human donor who had recovered from COVID-19.

The chain recombines TRBV9 with TRBJ2-7; D gene uncertain. CDR3 length equals 14 residues. Germline V lookup: CDR1 SGDLS, CDR2 YYNGEE. V lost 0 bases and J lost 1, with 8 bases in between. The CDR3 nucleotides are TGTGCCAGCAGCGTAGCACCGGCTTCCTACGAGCAGTACTTC. Translated: CASSVAPASYEQYF.

This chain uses TRBV7-3 with TRBJ1-1, with unresolved D. V was pared by 3 bases and J by 4 bases, with 6 bases between. The CDR3 spans 12 residues. Germline V lookup: CDR1 SGHTA, CDR2 FQGTGA. The CDR3 bases are TGTGCCAGCAGCTTCAAGACCACTGAAGCTTTCTTT. Amino acids: CASSFKTTEAFF.

The V call is TRBV2, the J call TRBJ2-1; no firm D call. The CDR3 totals 14 residues. Germline CDR1 is SNHLY and CDR2 is FYNNEI. V shed 6 bases and J shed 4 bases, with 13 bases lying between them. CDR3 protein: CASRGWAEYNEQFF. The CDR3, as DNA: TGTGCCAGCAGGGGGTGGGCAGAATACAATGAGCAGTTCTTC.

The count of this clone is one. Here the CDR3 reads CASSQLAGASLEQYF. CDR3 nucleotide sequence: TGCGCCAGCAGCCAACTAGCGGGGGCCTCCTTAGAGCAGTACTTC. V gene TRBV4-1 combines with J gene TRBJ2-7; 10 positions agree with TRBD2. This CDR3 is built from 15 residues. Unmatched junction bases numbered 8, after V lost 2 bases and J lost 7 bases. In germline, CDR1 is MGHRA, CDR2 YSYEKL.

This clone was found a few times. The chain employs TRBV29-1 and TRBJ1-2, with 7 nucleotides matching TRBD1. The CDR3 has 12 residues. J gave up 3 bases and V 6 bases, and 4 bases lay outside the gene matches. In germline, CDR1 is SQVTM, CDR2 ANQGSEA. The chain's CDR3 is CSVRGPDYGYTF. The CDR3 bases are TGCAGCGTGAGGGGGCCGGACTATGGCTACACCTTC.